Presented here are 7 T cell receptor beta chains from one specimen sequenced in a study of T cells in Graves' hyperthyroidism and ophthalmopathy. Using RNA transcripts as the source, TCR beta CDR3 regions were amplified. Primed by the HTBI set, a first-round RT-PCR was run on the TCR CDR3. One entry per CDR3 protein, called by TCRdb with MiXCR from the multiplex PCR reads. The top ten clones hold around 20% of a sample with 540,000 or so distinct CDR3 sequences, about 43% of them seen once. Sequencing input: peripheral blood or thyroid tissue (not recorded which). These receptors were obtained from an adult woman with Graves' disease, either hyperthyroidism or ophthalmopathy (not recorded which).

V is TRBV4-1 and J is TRBJ1-2; D is unresolved. CDR1 is MGHRA and CDR2 is YSYEKL in the germline V gene. The CDR3 has 13 amino acids. The V and J ends lost 1 base and 8 bases respectively, with 11 bases between them. The CDR3 coding sequence is TGCGCCAGCAGCCAAGTCGACGGCAGCGGCTACACCTTC. Translated: CASSQVDGSGYTF.

The CDR3 sequence: CSALEVGANVLTF. The CDR3 DNA reads as TGCAGTGCCCTCGAGGTTGGGGCCAACGTCCTGACTTTC. The rearrangement links TRBV20-1 to TRBJ2-6; no definite D call. Trimming took off 6 bases at V and 3 bases at J, with 9 bases between the two ends. CDR3 size: 13 residues. Germline CDR1 DFQATT, CDR2 SNEGSKA (reference sequence).

V is TRBV7-9 and J is TRBJ2-5; TRBD1 might be the D (5 bases). The V gene's germline CDR1 is SEHNR and CDR2 FQNEAQ (reference sequence). Trimming took off 5 bases at V and 5 bases at J, with 21 bases between the two ends. The CDR3 spans 16 residues. CDR3 protein: CASSVEASRVGETQYF. Written as DNA, the CDR3 is TGTGCCAGCAGCGTTGAAGCCTCCAGGGTGGGGGAGACCCAGTACTTC. Supplemented by reference TRBV7-9 and TRBJ2-5, the full variable domain reads DTGVSQNPRHKITKRGQNVTFRCDPISEHNRLYWYRQTLGQGPEFLTYFQNEAQLEKSRLLSDRFSAERPKGSFSTLEIQRTEQGDSAMYLCASSVEASRVGETQYFGPGTRLLVL.

This clonotype was found many times. V gene TRBV15 combines with J gene TRBJ1-1; D is perhaps TRBD1 (5 bases). V lost 0 bases to trimming and J lost 1 base, with 9 bases between them. Germline V lookup: CDR1 LNHNV, CDR2 YYDKDF (reference sequence). CDR3 length: 15 residues. CDR3 in DNA: TGTGCCACCAGCAGAGATGGCAGGGAGAACACTGAAGCTTTCTTT. Its translation: CATSRDGRENTEAFF. Variable domain in full (rest from reference TRBV15 and TRBJ1-1): DAMVIQNPRYQVTQFGKPVTLSCSQTLNHNVMYWYQQKSSQAPKLLFHYYDKDFNNEADTPDNFQSRRPNTSFCFLDIRSPGLGDTAMYLCATSRDGRENTEAFFGQGTRLTVV.

This clonotype was detected many times. This sequence joins TRBV7-9 and TRBJ2-7; TRBD2 matches 9 bases. The CDR3 has 14 amino acids. Losses at the gene ends were 5 bases for V and 5 bases for J; bases not matched to a gene: 7. In germline, CDR1 is SEHNR, CDR2 FQNEAQ (reference sequence). The CDR3 coding sequence is TGTGCCAGCAGCGTTAGCGGGAGAGAAAACGAGCAGTACTTC. This codes for CASSVSGRENEQYF.

This clonotype was seen a few times. The gene calls are TRBV7-9 and TRBJ2-5; D uncertain. V gave up 10 bases and J gave up 2 bases, with 11 bases separating them. The CDR3 has 12 residues. CDR1 is SEHNR, CDR2 FQNEAQ, per germline (reference sequence). The CDR3 nucleotides read TGTGCCACCCGTGCTGCTCAAGAGACCCAGTACTTC. Encoded protein: CATRAAQETQYF.

This clonotype was detected many times. The chain carries TRBV30 and TRBJ1-2; 8 nucleotides agree with TRBD1. The V gene end was trimmed by 3 bases and the J gene end by 7 bases; junction bases not matched to a gene: 7. This CDR3 has 13 residues. Germline V CDR1 and CDR2: GTSNPN, SVGIG (reference sequence). CDR3 residues: CAWRSPGQGGYTF. For the CDR3, the DNA is TGTGCCTGGAGAAGCCCTGGACAGGGTGGCTACACCTTC.